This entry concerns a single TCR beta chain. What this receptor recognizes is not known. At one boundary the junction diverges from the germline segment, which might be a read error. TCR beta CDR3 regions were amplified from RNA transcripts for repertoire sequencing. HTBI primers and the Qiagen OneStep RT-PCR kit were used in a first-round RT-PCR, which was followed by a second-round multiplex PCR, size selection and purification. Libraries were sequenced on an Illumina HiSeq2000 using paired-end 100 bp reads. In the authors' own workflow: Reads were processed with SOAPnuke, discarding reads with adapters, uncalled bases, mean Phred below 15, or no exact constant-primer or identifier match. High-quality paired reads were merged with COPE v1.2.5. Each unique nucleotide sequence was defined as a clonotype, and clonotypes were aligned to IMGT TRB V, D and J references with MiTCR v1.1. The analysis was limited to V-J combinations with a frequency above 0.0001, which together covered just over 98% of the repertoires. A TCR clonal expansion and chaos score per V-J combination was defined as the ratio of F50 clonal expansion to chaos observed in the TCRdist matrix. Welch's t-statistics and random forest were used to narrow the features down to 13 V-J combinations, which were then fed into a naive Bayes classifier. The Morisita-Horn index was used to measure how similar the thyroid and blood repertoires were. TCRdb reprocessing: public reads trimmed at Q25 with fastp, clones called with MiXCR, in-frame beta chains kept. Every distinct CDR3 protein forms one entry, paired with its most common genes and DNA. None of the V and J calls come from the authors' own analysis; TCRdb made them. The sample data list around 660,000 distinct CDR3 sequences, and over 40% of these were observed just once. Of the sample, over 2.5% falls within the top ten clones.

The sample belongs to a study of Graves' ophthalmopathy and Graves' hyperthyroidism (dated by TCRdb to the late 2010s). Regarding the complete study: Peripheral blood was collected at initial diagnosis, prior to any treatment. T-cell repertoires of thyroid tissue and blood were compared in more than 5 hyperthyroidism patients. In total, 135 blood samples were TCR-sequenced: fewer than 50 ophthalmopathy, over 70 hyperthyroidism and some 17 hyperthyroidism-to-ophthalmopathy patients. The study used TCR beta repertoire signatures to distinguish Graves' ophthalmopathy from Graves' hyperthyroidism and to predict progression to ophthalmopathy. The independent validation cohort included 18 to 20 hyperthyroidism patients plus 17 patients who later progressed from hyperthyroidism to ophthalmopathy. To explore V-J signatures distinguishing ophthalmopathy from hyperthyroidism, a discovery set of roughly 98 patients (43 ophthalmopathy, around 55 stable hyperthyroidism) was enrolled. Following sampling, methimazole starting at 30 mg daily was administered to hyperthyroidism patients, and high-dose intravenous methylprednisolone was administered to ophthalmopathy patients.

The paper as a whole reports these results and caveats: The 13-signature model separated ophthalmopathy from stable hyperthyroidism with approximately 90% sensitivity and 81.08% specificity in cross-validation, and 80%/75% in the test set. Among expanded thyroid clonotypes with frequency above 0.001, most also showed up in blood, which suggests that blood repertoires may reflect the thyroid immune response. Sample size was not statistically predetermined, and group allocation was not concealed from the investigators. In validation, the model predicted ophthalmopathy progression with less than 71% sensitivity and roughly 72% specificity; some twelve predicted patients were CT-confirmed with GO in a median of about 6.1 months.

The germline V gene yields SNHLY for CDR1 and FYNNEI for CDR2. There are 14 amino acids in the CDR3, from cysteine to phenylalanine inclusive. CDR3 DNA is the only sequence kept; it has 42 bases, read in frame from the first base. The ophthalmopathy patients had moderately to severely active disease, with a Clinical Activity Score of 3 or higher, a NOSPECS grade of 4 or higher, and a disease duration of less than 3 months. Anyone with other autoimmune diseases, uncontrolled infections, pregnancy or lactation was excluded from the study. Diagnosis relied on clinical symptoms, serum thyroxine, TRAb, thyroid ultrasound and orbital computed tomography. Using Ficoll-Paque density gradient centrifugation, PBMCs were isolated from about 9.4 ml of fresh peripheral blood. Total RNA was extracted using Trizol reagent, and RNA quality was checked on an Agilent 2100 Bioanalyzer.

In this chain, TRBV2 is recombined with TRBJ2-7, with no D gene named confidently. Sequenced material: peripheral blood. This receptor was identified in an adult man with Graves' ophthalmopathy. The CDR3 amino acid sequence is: CASSDPARSYEQCF. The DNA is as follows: TGTGCCAGCAGTGATCCTGCTAGATCCTACGAGCAGTGCTTC.